What follows are 15 T cell receptor beta chains derived from one specimen sequenced in a study of chemoradiotherapy in HPV16-positive cancers. Method: immunoSEQ multiplex PCR; TCRdb's copy keeps in-frame clones and lacks some. Of about 20,000 clones in the sample, roughly 90% are singletons; the top ten hold 5.8%. The material was blood, obtained from a patient who underwent chemoradiotherapy. The receptors here all came from a human donor with HPV-associated anogenital cancer.

The V gene is TRBV4-2, the J gene TRBJ1-1; D unclear. The CDR3 is 15 amino acids. V lost 0 bases to trimming and J lost 0 bases, with 8 bases between them. CDR1 is LGHNA, CDR2 YNFKEQ, per germline. The CDR3 reads CASSQDLLVNTEAFF. The CDR3 DNA reads as TGTGCCAGCAGCCAAGATTTATTAGTGAACACTGAAGCTTTCTTT.

This clone has only one observation. V is TRBV19 and J is TRBJ1-5; the D is unclear. This CDR3 region has 15 residues. The germline V gene has CDR1 LNHDA and CDR2 SQIVND (reference sequence). Trimming took 3 bases from V and 1 from J, leaving 10 bases between them. DNA of the CDR3: TGTGCCAGTAGTATTGGGGTCGGAAGCAATCAGCCCCAGCATTTT. It yields the protein CASSIGVGSNQPQHF.

The chain links TRBV6-1 to TRBJ1-1; D gene ambiguous. V was trimmed by 7 bases and J by 3 bases, leaving 12 bases between them. Germline V gene lookup returns CDR1 MNHNS and CDR2 SASEGT. The CDR3 is 13 amino acids. The DNA of the CDR3 is TGTGCCAGCAATCTGTACCTGTACACTGAAGCTTTCTTT. This translates into CASNLYLYTEAFF.

The V call is TRBV11-2, the J call TRBJ2-1, with 10 bases identical to TRBD2. Trimming removed 5 bases from V and 8 bases from J; junction bases left unmatched: 9. The CDR3 length is 15 residues. Germline values: CDR1 SGHAT, CDR2 FQNNGV. CDR3: CASSLGRLAGDEQFF. CDR3 in DNA: TGTGCCAGCAGCCTTGGGCGGCTAGCGGGGGATGAGCAGTTCTTC.

V gene TRBV18 combines with J gene TRBJ2-1, with 10 bases that match TRBD2. The CDR3 has 15 residues. Looked up from germline, CDR1 is KGHSH and CDR2 is LQKENI. Unmatched junction bases numbered 3, after V lost 0 bases and J lost 7 bases. DNA of the CDR3: TGTGCCAGCTCACCACCAGCGGGGGGGGAAAATGAGCAGTTCTTC. The encoded protein is CASSPPAGGENEQFF.

This clone was detected only once. The chain recombines TRBV7-9 with TRBJ2-3; 7 bases line up with TRBD1. The CDR3 spans 14 residues. In germline, CDR1 is SEHNR, CDR2 FQNEAQ (reference sequence). The ends lost 5 bases at V and 2 bases at J; junction bases unmatched: 4. CDR3 sequence (DNA): TGTGCCAGCAGCATGGGACAGCCCACAGATACGCAGTATTTT. Translated: CASSMGQPTDTQYF.

This chain links TRBV5-1 with TRBJ2-3; a possible D gene is TRBD2 (7 bases). V lost 2 bases to trimming and J lost 0 bases, with 13 bases between them. There are 16 residues in the CDR3. Germline CDR1 and CDR2: SGHRS and YFSETQ. This chain's CDR3 is CASSLPRGQSTDTQYF. Written as DNA, the CDR3 is TGCGCCAGCAGCTTACCGCGGGGGCAAAGCACAGATACGCAGTATTTT.

V is TRBV6-4 and J is TRBJ1-5; weak D call: TRBD1 (6 bases). Trimming shortened V by 0 bases and J by 1 base, and 16 bases separated the two germline ends. Germline CDR1 MRHNA, CDR2 SNTAGT. The CDR3 is made up of 18 amino acids. DNA of the CDR3: TGTGCCAGCAGTGACTCTGACAGGTGGGGGAAAAGCAATCAGCCCCAGCATTTT. Protein: CASSDSDRWGKSNQPQHF.

This chain uses TRBV5-6 with TRBJ1-3; TRBD1 matches at 7 bases. The trim removed 6 bases at V and 1 base at J, leaving 7 bases unmatched. Germline V gene sequence: CDR1 SGHDT, CDR2 YYEEEE. This CDR3 comprises 15 residues. Here the CDR3 reads CASKYGDRSGNTIYF. DNA for the CDR3: TGTGCCAGCAAATACGGGGACAGATCTGGAAACACCATATATTTT.

This clone was counted only a few times. The chain carries TRBV7-9 and TRBJ1-3; no clear D. Trimming stripped 1 base from V and 4 bases from J, with 5 bases between. From germline, CDR1 is SEHNR and CDR2 FQNEAQ (reference sequence). This CDR3 has 13 residues. The CDR3 region is CASSLEDGNTIYF. In nucleotides, the CDR3 is TGTGCCAGCAGCTTAGAGGACGGAAACACCATATATTTT.

V is TRBV28 and J is TRBJ1-1; D not certain. The V end lost 7 bases, the J end lost 9 bases, and 15 bases lay between the germline ends. The CDR3 is made up of 12 amino acids. Germline V gene data show CDR1 as MDHEN and CDR2 as SYDVKM. The CDR3 nucleotides are TGTGCCAGCAACGCGGCCTGGGCCAAAGCTTTCTTT. Translating gives CASNAAWAKAFF. Complete variable domain (other parts from reference TRBV28 and TRBJ1-1): DVKVTQSSRYLVKRTGEKVFLECVQDMDHENMFWYRQDPGLGLRLIYFSYDVKMKEKGDIPEGYSVSREKKERFSLILESASTNQTSMYLCASNAAWAKAFFGQGTRLTVV.

Here the CDR3 reads CASSTQEDNSPLHF. The DNA for the CDR3 is TGCGCCAGCAGTACACAGGAGGATAATTCACCCCTCCACTTT. The chain has TRBV10-2 and TRBJ1-6; D may be TRBD1 (5 bases). The germline V gene encodes CDR1 WSHSY and CDR2 SAAADI. The germline V and J ends were trimmed by 5 bases and 5 bases, with 10 bases remaining between them. The CDR3 length is 14 residues.

The chain is built from TRBV11-2 and TRBJ1-3; D might be TRBD1 (5 bases). V lost 2 bases to trimming and J lost 0 bases, with 20 bases between them. The CDR3 totals 19 residues. From germline, CDR1 is SGHAT and CDR2 FQNNGV. DNA of the CDR3: TGTGCCAGCAGCTTAAGGGGCGCTGACTTAATTAGCTCTGGAAACACCATATATTTT. It yields the protein CASSLRGADLISSGNTIYF.

The table lists this clone with a count of one. The chain carries TRBV5-1 and TRBJ2-2, with D perhaps TRBD1 (5 bases). Trimming stripped 4 bases from V and 1 base from J, with 23 bases between. The germline V gene encodes CDR1 SGHRS and CDR2 YFSETQ. The CDR3 runs 19 residues. This chain's CDR3 is CASSTMTYPDIVNTGELFF. Written as DNA, the CDR3 is TGCGCCAGCAGCACCATGACCTACCCGGACATCGTGAACACCGGGGAGCTGTTTTTT.

The chain carries TRBV11-2 and TRBJ2-5, with D possibly TRBD1 on 5 matching bases. The CDR3 totals 16 residues. V was cut by 1 base and J by 5 bases, with 17 bases left in between. Germline-derived CDR1 and CDR2 are SGHAT and FQNNGV. CDR3 DNA sequence: TGTGCCAGCAGCTTAGGCCTCGGGCCGGCAGGGGAGACCCAGTACTTC. This sequence encodes CASSLGLGPAGETQYF.